This T cell receptor (beta chain) was retrieved from a study of siplizumab effects on memory and regulatory T cells (dated by TCRdb to the late 2010s). As for the study more broadly: The effect of the anti-CD2 antibody siplizumab on alloreactive T-cell subsets was examined in allogeneic mixed lymphocyte reactions constructed from human PBMCs. General study outcomes and caveats: Because sequences below about 10^-5 frequency were poorly captured, only a minor fraction of alloreactive clones could be mapped to unstimulated subsets. The suppressive function of proliferating Tregs from siplizumab cultures was not functionally confirmed. The cumulative frequency of alloreactive sequences that could be traced back to unstimulated CD4+ memory T cells was significantly reduced by siplizumab. For roughly 80-97% of proliferating CD4+ or CD8+ clones, no naive or memory phenotype could be assigned. In reactions with siplizumab, an average of roughly 69% of mappable alloreactive CD4+ clones were Treg-derived, compared with roughly 27% in control reactions. Unstimulated naive T cells appeared to be more diverse than memory T cells, and naive cells seemed to make a substantial contribution to the alloresponse.

As for this clone: The antigen this receptor binds is unknown. No base quality values were provided; no much bigger clone lies one nucleotide off.

The library came from the immunoSEQ multiplex PCR assay. The deep sequencing platform assayed some 90,000 TCR templates per sample. Genomic DNA extracted from sorted T cells was used for TCRbeta CDR3 sequencing. Regarding the original processing steps: Clonal analysis of TCRbeta CDR3 data was done in the R programming language. Comparing unstimulated samples against CFSE-low samples taken after the reaction was how alloreactive CD4+ and CD8+ clones were defined. Regulatory or non-regulatory origin was assigned to alloreactive CD4+ clones by matching of sequences to sorted unstimulated Treg and non-Treg repertoires. TCRdb re-hosts the immuneACCESS table, in-frame sequences only. Its copies lack some clones; in the studies checked, an unresolved V gene accounts for under half of them, and the cause for the rest is not known. D and trimming come from the DNA, and the V and J calls and clone size come from that table. The sample table lists 65,000 to 90,000 clones, 93% of them with a count of one. Approximately 5.3% of the sample is held by the ten biggest clonotypes.

Sorted unstimulated T cells, along with proliferating T cells recovered from mixed lymphocyte reactions, underwent TCRbeta CDR3 sequencing. Fresh whole blood from fewer than 11 HLA-typed healthy donors was used to isolate PBMCs. From the cysteine through the phenylalanine, the CDR3 covers 13 amino acids. The kept DNA is CDR3 alone, 39 bases in frame from the first base. From the germline V gene, CDR1 is SGHTA and CDR2 is FQGTGA. Trimming removed 0 bases from V and 5 bases from J, leaving 7 bases between the germline ends. The V gene is TRBV7-3 and the J gene is TRBJ1-1, with the D gene not confidently named. The specimen was CD8+ T cells sorted from blood. The receptor's source is a human donor in good health. The encoded CDR3 is CASSLTTWTEAFF. The DNA is as follows: TGTGCCAGCAGCTTAACCACGTGGACTGAAGCTTTCTTT.